A single sample gave rise to the 11 T cell receptor beta chains below, sequenced in a study of OX40 agonist ivuxolimab in advanced cancers. Assay: immunoSEQ multiplex PCR; the TCRdb copy retains only in-frame clones and omits some. The sample includes around 65,000 clones, 91% of them seen just once. Sequencing was performed on CD4+ or CD8+ T cells sorted from blood, taken in a trial of the OX40 agonist ivuxolimab. The receptors here all came from an adult with an advanced solid tumor such as melanoma, head and neck, liver or kidney cancer.

This clone was seen more than once but under ten times. The chain has TRBV7-9 and TRBJ1-2; D gene uncertain. V lost 7 bases and J 7 bases, leaving 13 bases between the germline ends. The CDR3 runs 12 residues. Germline V CDR1 and CDR2: SEHNR, FQNEAQ (reference sequence). CDR3 in DNA: TGTGCCAGCACGGTCGGGAACGGTGGCTACACCTTC. It yields the protein CASTVGNGGYTF.

This chain links TRBV5-1 with TRBJ2-7; TRBD1 aligns across 8 bases. Germline values: CDR1 SGHRS, CDR2 YFSETQ. The CDR3 loop spans 14 amino acids. J lost 2 bases, V lost 0 bases, and 1 base had no gene match. This chain's CDR3 is CASSLEDRAYEQYF. The CDR3 coding sequence is TGCGCCAGCAGCTTGGAGGACAGGGCCTACGAGCAGTACTTC.

The V gene is TRBV7-9, the J gene TRBJ2-7; 7 bases line up with TRBD2. This CDR3 has 15 residues. The V segment lost 0 bases and the J segment 12 bases; nucleotides outside the gene matches: 14. Germline CDR1 and CDR2: SEHNR and FQNEAQ (reference sequence). CDR3 protein: CASSLASVLAELRYF. CDR3 in DNA: TGTGCCAGCAGCTTAGCGTCCGTCCTAGCGGAACTGAGGTACTTC.

The chain combines TRBV5-1 with TRBJ1-6, with D unclear. CDR1 is SGHRS, CDR2 YFSETQ, per germline. V was trimmed by 3 bases and J by 0 bases, leaving 10 bases between them. The CDR3 extends over 16 amino acids. In DNA form, the CDR3 reads TGCGCCAGCAGCTCGGACGGAAGCTCCTATAATTCACCCCTCCACTTT. It yields the protein CASSSDGSSYNSPLHF.

The V and J genes are TRBV27 and TRBJ2-7, with 11 nucleotides matching TRBD2. J was trimmed by 3 bases and V by 4 bases; bases with no gene match: 14. This CDR3 spans 18 amino acids. Germline-derived CDR1 and CDR2 are MNHEY and SMNVEV (reference sequence). The CDR3, as DNA: TGTGCCAGCAGTTCAACCTACGGACTAGCGGGCCACAACTACGAGCAGTACTTC. It encodes CASSSTYGLAGHNYEQYF.

The J gene is TRBJ1-1, the V gene TRBV16; D not resolved. Trimming cost V 4 bases and J 1 base, with 4 bases left between them. Germline lookup yields CDR1 KGHSY and CDR2 FQNENV. The CDR3 covers 12 residues. The CDR3 coding sequence is TGTGCCAGCAGCCTCGAGAACACTGAAGCTTTCTTT. Encoded protein: CASSLENTEAFF.

The V and J genes are TRBV7-9 and TRBJ1-1, with D unclear. Germline CDR1 and CDR2: SEHNR and FQNEAQ (reference sequence). Deletions cut 5 bases from V and 2 bases from J, with 6 bases between. There are 12 residues in the CDR3. The CDR3 is CASSRFNTEAFF. CDR3 DNA sequence: TGTGCCAGCAGCCGATTTAACACTGAAGCTTTCTTT.

J is TRBJ1-2 and V is TRBV27; 9 bases line up with TRBD1. J was trimmed by 11 bases and V by 6 bases; bases with no gene match: 4. CDR1 is MNHEY and CDR2 is SMNVEV in the germline V gene (reference sequence). The CDR3 covers 11 residues. CDR3 amino acids: CASRGTGSYTF. The CDR3 region has the DNA TGTGCCAGCAGGGGGACAGGGAGTTACACCTTC.

This chain joins TRBV4-2 and TRBJ1-3; TRBD1 agrees at 9 bases. CDR1 and CDR2 from the germline V gene are LGHNA and YNFKEQ. The length of the CDR3 is 20 residues. The V and J ends lost 2 bases and 2 bases, in that order; junction bases with no gene match: 16. The CDR3 nucleotides read TGTGCCAGCAGCCAAAAAGTGACAGGGGGAGAATCTTGGGCTGGAAACACCATATATTTT. Translation gives CASSQKVTGGESWAGNTIYF.

The rearrangement links TRBV14 to TRBJ2-3; D may be TRBD1 or TRBD2 (5 bases each). Trimming shortened V by 4 bases and J by 0 bases, and 8 bases separated the two germline ends. Germline loops: CDR1 SGHDN, CDR2 FVKESK. The CDR3 totals 14 residues. The CDR3 DNA follows: TGTGCCAGCAGCCTGGGGGTTAGCACAGATACGCAGTATTTT. Its translation is CASSLGVSTDTQYF.

The rearrangement joins TRBV7-2 to TRBJ1-5, with D unclear. This CDR3 spans 17 amino acids. Germline CDR1 reads SGHTA; CDR2 reads FQGNSA. V was pared by 2 bases and J by 4 bases, with 18 bases between. CDR3 loop: CASSLTPFPHHNQPQHF. The DNA of the CDR3 is TGTGCCAGCAGCTTAACCCCCTTCCCACATCATAATCAGCCCCAGCATTTT.